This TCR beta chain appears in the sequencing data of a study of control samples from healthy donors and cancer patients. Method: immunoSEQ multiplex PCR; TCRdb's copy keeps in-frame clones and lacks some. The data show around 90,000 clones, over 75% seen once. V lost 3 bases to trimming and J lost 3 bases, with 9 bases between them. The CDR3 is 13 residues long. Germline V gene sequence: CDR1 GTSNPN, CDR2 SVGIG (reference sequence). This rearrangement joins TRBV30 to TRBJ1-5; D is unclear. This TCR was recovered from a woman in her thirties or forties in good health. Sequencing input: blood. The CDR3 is CAWSRGNNQPQHF. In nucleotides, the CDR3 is TGTGCCTGGAGCCGAGGGAACAATCAGCCCCAGCATTTT. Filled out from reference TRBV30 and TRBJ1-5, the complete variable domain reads SQTIHQWPATLVQPVGSPLSLECTVEGTSNPNLYWYRQAAGRGLQLLFYSVGIGQISSEVPQNLSASRPQDRQFILSSKKLLLSDSGFYLCAWSRGNNQPQHFGDGTRLSIL.